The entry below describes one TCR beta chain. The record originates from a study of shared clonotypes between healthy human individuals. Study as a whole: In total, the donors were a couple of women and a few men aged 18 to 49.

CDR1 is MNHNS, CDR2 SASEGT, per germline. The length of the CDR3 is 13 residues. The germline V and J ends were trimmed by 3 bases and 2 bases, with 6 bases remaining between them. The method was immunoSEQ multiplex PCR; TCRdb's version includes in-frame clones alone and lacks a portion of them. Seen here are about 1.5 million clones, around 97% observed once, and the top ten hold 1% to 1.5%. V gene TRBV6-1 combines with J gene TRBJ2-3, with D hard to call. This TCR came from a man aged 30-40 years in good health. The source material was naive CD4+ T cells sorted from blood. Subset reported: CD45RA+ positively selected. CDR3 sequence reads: CASSESNTDTQYF. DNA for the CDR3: TGTGCCAGCAGTGAGTCAAACACAGATACGCAGTATTTT.